One sample yielded the 28 T cell receptor beta chains listed below, sequenced in a study of blood T cells in healthy people across ages. It was with a sample-barcoded 5' primer and a J-beta primer mix that a second PCR of about 6 to 12 cycles was run. From the 5' RACE reads, TCRdb called clonotypes with MiXCR, one entry per CDR3 protein. The sample consists of 1.5 million to 1.8 million distinct CDR3 sequences, 35% to 45% of them appearing once. The source material was blood. Receptors originate from a woman between 18 and 29 years old in good health.

The chain is built from TRBV5-1 and TRBJ2-7; TRBD1 aligns across 8 bases. The CDR3 is made up of 14 amino acids. The J segment lost 3 bases and the V segment lost 5 bases, leaving 7 bases of the junction unmatched. Germline V gives CDR1 SGHRS, CDR2 YFSETQ. CDR3 region: CASSTTGVDYEQYF. The CDR3 DNA is TGCGCCAGCAGTACGACAGGGGTGGACTACGAGCAGTACTTC.

The V and J genes are TRBV18 and TRBJ2-5, with D tentatively TRBD1 or TRBD2 (5 bases each). CDR1 and CDR2 from the germline V gene are KGHSH and LQKENI. V was clipped by 2 bases and J by 5 bases, with 15 bases between them. The CDR3 extends over 15 amino acids. The CDR3 protein is CASSPGTIATETQYF. The CDR3 DNA is TGTGCCAGCTCACCAGGGACGATCGCGACGGAGACCCAGTACTTC.

This clonotype has more than one count but fewer than ten. CDR3 bases: TGCGCCAGCAGCCAAAGGTTCGGGGGAGGTGGCACTGAAGCTTTCTTT. It is translated as CASSQRFGGGGTEAFF. This rearrangement joins TRBV4-3 to TRBJ1-1; D may be TRBD1 (5 bases). Germline CDR1 and CDR2: LGHNA and YSLEER. V was shortened by 2 bases and J by 4 bases, with 17 bases between the two germline ends. This CDR3 has 16 residues.

This rearrangement joins TRBV19 to TRBJ2-1, with 11 bases aligning to TRBD2. J lost 8 bases, V lost 5 bases, and 14 bases had no gene match. The CDR3 consists of 17 residues. From germline, CDR1 is LNHDA and CDR2 SQIVND (reference sequence). For the CDR3, the DNA is TGTGCCAGTAGTCCCCAACTAGCGGGAGCCTGTTACGATGAGCAGTTCTTC. Its translation: CASSPQLAGACYDEQFF.

This chain links TRBV12-3 or TRBV12-4 with TRBJ2-5; D not certain. Trimming pared 1 base from V and 6 bases from J, leaving 12 bases between. CDR3 length: 14 residues. In DNA, the CDR3 is TGTGCCAGCAGTTTAGTAGATGTCTCCAAGACCCAGTACTTC. Translated: CASSLVDVSKTQYF.

The chain carries TRBV3-1 and TRBJ1-2; D ambiguous. The CDR3 has 13 residues. Trimming shortened V by 2 bases and J by 8 bases, and 12 bases separated the two germline ends. Germline CDR1 is LGHDT and CDR2 is YNNKEL (reference sequence). In DNA form, the CDR3 reads TGTGCCAGCAGCCAATACTTGGGGTTCGGCTACACCTTC. Translating it yields CASSQYLGFGYTF.

This clonotype was detected once. This chain uses TRBV28 with TRBJ2-1; no clear D. The DNA end lines up better with TRBJ2-7; the J call may be wrong. Germline V gives CDR1 MDHEN, CDR2 SYDVKM. The CDR3 is 15 residues long. In DNA form, the CDR3 reads TGTGCCAGCAGACAAATCGCGCACTCCTACAATGAGCAGTACTTC. Its protein product is CASRQIAHSYNEQYF.

At least ten counts were recorded for this clonotype. The chain's CDR3 is CASSYNSVQPQHF. The CDR3 DNA reads as TGTGCCAGCAGTTACAATTCAGTTCAGCCCCAGCATTTT. J is TRBJ1-5 and V is TRBV6-2 or TRBV6-3; D gene uncertain. Germline V gene data show CDR1 as MNHEY and CDR2 as SVGEGT. The CDR3 extends over 13 amino acids. V was pared by 2 bases and J by 6 bases, with 8 bases between.

The chain combines TRBV25-1 with TRBJ1-6; 9 nucleotides agree with TRBD1. Germline assignment: CDR1 MGHDK and CDR2 SYGVNS. This CDR3 has 16 residues. With 4 bases clipped from V and 10 bases from J, the junction kept 11 bases outside the gene matches. The CDR3 here is CASSAIGTGRVSPLHF. In DNA form, the CDR3 reads TGTGCCAGCAGTGCCATTGGGACAGGGAGAGTATCACCCCTCCACTTT.

On this clonotype: A much bigger clone sits one base away, suggesting this may be a read error. The chain has TRBV7-2 and TRBJ2-5; 7 bases are shared with TRBD2. From germline, CDR1 is SGHTA and CDR2 FQGNSA. The CDR3 extends over 14 amino acids. The CDR3 DNA reads TGTGCCAGCAGCTTCAGCGGGAACCAAGAGTCCCAGTACTTC. Protein product: CASSFSGNQESQYF.

A few counts support this clonotype. This chain links TRBV7-9 with TRBJ2-4, with 9 bases aligning to TRBD1. V shed 5 bases, J shed 6 bases, and the junction held 11 bases outside the gene matches. Germline CDR1 and CDR2: SEHNR and FQNEAQ (reference sequence). The CDR3 consists of 16 residues. The DNA for the CDR3 is TGTGCCAGCAGCAGAATAGAGCCGGGACAGGGAAACATTCAGTACTTC. It encodes CASSRIEPGQGNIQYF.

This clonotype was counted a few times. The V and J genes are TRBV7-8 and TRBJ1-3; no clear D gene. Germline lookup yields CDR1 SGHVS and CDR2 FQNEAQ. Trimming removed 5 bases from V and 4 bases from J, with 15 bases in between. The CDR3 spans 15 residues. CDR3 sequence: CASSTTPGSGNTIYF. CDR3 DNA: TGTGCCAGCAGCACTACCCCCGGGTCCGGAAACACCATATATTTT.

The chain joins TRBV7-9 to TRBJ2-2; maybe TRBD2 (5 bases). V was trimmed by 4 bases and J by 7 bases, leaving 19 bases between them. The germline gives CDR1 SEHNR, CDR2 FQNEAQ (reference sequence). The CDR3 is made up of 16 amino acids. The CDR3 protein is CASSSAAGPEVGELFF. The CDR3 DNA reads as TGTGCCAGCAGCTCCGCCGCGGGCCCTGAAGTCGGGGAGCTGTTTTTT.

This clonotype was seen more than once but under ten times. The J gene is TRBJ1-1, the V gene TRBV11-2; a possible D gene is TRBD1 (6 bases). V dropped 5 bases and J dropped 4 bases, with 20 bases sitting between them. The CDR3 sequence is 16 residues long. The germline V gene encodes CDR1 SGHAT and CDR2 FQNNGV. CDR3 protein: CASSPPFGGLVTEAFF. The CDR3, as DNA: TGTGCCAGCAGCCCCCCCTTTGGGGGGCTGGTCACTGAAGCTTTCTTT.

The genes are TRBV20-1 and TRBJ1-3, with D possibly being TRBD1 (6 bases). V was cut by 6 bases and J by 4 bases, with 16 bases left in between. The CDR3 covers 14 residues. The germline V gene encodes CDR1 DFQATT and CDR2 SNEGSKA (reference sequence). CDR3 coding DNA: TGCAGTGCGTCCCTACCAGGGACAGGAAACACCATATATTTT. This codes for CSASLPGTGNTIYF.

The chain couples TRBV6-6 to TRBJ2-3, with 7 bases that match TRBD2. The CDR3 totals 16 residues. Germline CDR1 MNHNY, CDR2 SVGAGI (reference sequence). The V and J ends lost 0 bases and 6 bases, in that order; junction bases with no gene match: 9. CDR3 region: CASSYSLAVQGDTQYF. CDR3 bases: TGTGCCAGCAGTTACTCCCTAGCGGTCCAAGGGGATACGCAGTATTTT.

J is TRBJ1-2 and V is TRBV20-1; D unclear. Germline CDR1 is DFQATT and CDR2 is SNEGSKA (reference sequence). CDR3 length: 13 amino acids. V was pared by 6 bases and J by 4 bases, with 15 bases between. The DNA of the CDR3 is TGCAGTGCCCAACGGACCGCAAGCTATGGCTACACCTTC. It encodes CSAQRTASYGYTF.

The chain employs TRBV6-6 and TRBJ1-1; D is unclear. This CDR3 comprises 11 residues. CDR1 is MNHNY and CDR2 is SVGAGI in the germline V gene (reference sequence). V was trimmed by 7 bases and J by 8 bases, leaving 11 bases between them. CDR3 sequence: CASILDREAFF. For the CDR3, the DNA is TGTGCCAGCATCCTGGATCGGGAAGCTTTCTTT.

In its sample, this clonotype was seen a few times. The J gene is TRBJ1-2, the V gene TRBV5-6; 7 positions agree with TRBD1. In germline, CDR1 is SGHDT, CDR2 YYEEEE. This CDR3 region has 16 residues. Trimming took 3 bases from V and 4 from J; bases not matched to a gene: 12. The CDR3 reads CASSSRQGFGFYGYTF. CDR3 nucleotides: TGTGCCAGCAGCTCCCGACAGGGTTTCGGATTCTATGGCTACACCTTC.

This clonotype was found a few times. The gene calls are TRBV7-2 and TRBJ1-5; the D gene is possibly TRBD1 (5 bases). The CDR3 runs 13 residues. Between the trimmed V and J ends, which lost 10 bases and 3 bases, there was a span of 13 bases. Looked up from germline, CDR1 is SGHTA and CDR2 is FQGNSA. CDR3 residues: CATRRQLNQPQHF. The DNA for the CDR3 is TGTGCCACCCGCAGACAGCTCAATCAGCCCCAGCATTTT.

This chain links TRBV6-2 or TRBV6-3 with TRBJ1-1; D unclear. This CDR3 contains 12 residues. The V and J ends lost 5 bases and 4 bases respectively, with 8 bases between them. Germline V gives CDR1 MNHEY, CDR2 SVGEGT. The CDR3 loop reads CASSLTFTEAFF. In DNA, the CDR3 is TGTGCCAGCAGTCTGACATTCACTGAAGCTTTCTTT.

This clonotype was recorded once. The chain is built from TRBV27 and TRBJ1-2; D is unresolved. V was clipped by 5 bases and J by 2 bases, with 12 bases between them. The CDR3 sequence is 14 residues long. Germline V gene data show CDR1 as MNHEY and CDR2 as SMNVEV (reference sequence). For the CDR3, the DNA is TGTGCCAGCAGTCTACAAGACGGAAACTATGGCTACACCTTC. This codes for CASSLQDGNYGYTF.

About this clonotype: An end of the junction differs from the germline gene, which may be a read error. The gene calls are TRBV4-3 and TRBJ2-4; D remains ambiguous. The J call may be faulty, since TRBJ2-7 better matches the DNA end. CDR1 is LGHNA, CDR2 YSLEER, per germline. The CDR3 totals 13 residues. The CDR3 coding sequence is TGCGCCAGCAACCAAGATGTAAGGGACGAGCAGTACTTC. Encoded protein: CASNQDVRDEQYF.

This chain uses TRBV12-3 or TRBV12-4 with TRBJ2-1; 8 bases fit TRBD1. The DNA matches TRBJ2-7 better at its end, which makes the J call doubtful. The CDR3 length is 15 residues. The CDR3 sequence: CASSSRGLLRNEQYF. The CDR3 nucleotides read TGTGCCAGCAGTTCCAGGGGGCTTTTGAGGAATGAGCAGTACTTC.

The chain joins TRBV18 to TRBJ1-6, with TRBD1 identical over 9 bases. The CDR3 has 20 residues. Germline loops: CDR1 KGHSH, CDR2 LQKENI. V was pared by 3 bases and J by 6 bases, with 18 bases of the junction left unmatched. The CDR3 region has the DNA TGTGCCAGCTCACCCCTGGGACAGGGTGGAAGGTCTTCGGCTAATTCACCCCTCCACTTT. Translated: CASSPLGQGGRSSANSPLHF. The variable domain in full, with the rest retrieved from reference TRBV18 and TRBJ1-6, is NAGVMQNPRHLVRRRGQEARLRCSPMKGHSHVYWYRQLPEEGLKFMVYLQKENIIDESGMPKERFSAEFPKEGPSILRIQQVVRGDSAAYFCASSPLGQGGRSSANSPLHFGNGTRLTVT.

This chain connects TRBV4-1 to TRBJ1-6; 7 nucleotides match TRBD1. V dropped 1 base and J dropped 1; count of bases not matched to a gene: 7. From germline, CDR1 is MGHRA and CDR2 YSYEKL. The CDR3 contains 18 residues. As DNA, the CDR3 is TGCGCCAGCAGCCAAGTCGCCAGGGGGAAATCCTATAATTCACCCCTCCACTTT. As protein: CASSQVARGKSYNSPLHF.

This clonotype was seen a few times. The V call is TRBV14, the J call TRBJ2-1; 8 bases agree with TRBD1. Germline trimming cut 1 base from V and 3 bases from J; bases unmatched to any gene: 5. The CDR3 runs to 16 residues. Germline values: CDR1 SGHDN, CDR2 FVKESK. CDR3 bases: TGTGCCAGCAGCCAAGTAAAAACAGGGGGCTACAATGAGCAGTTCTTC. Amino acid sequence: CASSQVKTGGYNEQFF.

A word on this clonotype: The junction does not match germline at one end; this may be a read error. The rearrangement uses TRBV12-3 or TRBV12-4 and TRBJ2-3, with D possibly TRBD2 on 5 matching bases. This CDR3 has 13 amino acids. The CDR3 nucleotides read TGTGCCAGCAGTGCTACTAGTGCAGATGCGCAGTATTTT. It translates to CASSATSADAQYF.